What follows are 26 T cell receptor beta chains derived from one specimen sequenced in a study of blood T cell repertoires in COVID-19. The assay was immunoSEQ multiplex PCR, and TCRdb's table has in-frame clones only and misses some. The table lists just over 300,000 clones, around 90% of them singletons. Sequenced: PBMCs or T cells enriched from blood (not recorded which). Source of these receptors: a woman aged 18-35 years with acute COVID-19.

This clone appeared a single time. The chain links TRBV28 to TRBJ1-3; tentative D call: TRBD1 (5 bases). Trimming stripped 5 bases from V and 1 base from J, with 15 bases between. The CDR3 is made up of 16 amino acids. CDR1 is MDHEN and CDR2 is SYDVKM in the germline V gene. The CDR3, as DNA: TGTGCCAGCAGTCATTCCATCTCAGGGTCTGGAAACACCATATATTTT. Protein sequence: CASSHSISGSGNTIYF.

The CDR3 DNA follows: TGCAGCGGTGGGACTAGCGGGAGGGGAGAGCAGTACTTC. This gives the protein CSGGTSGRGEQYF. This sequence joins TRBV29-1 and TRBJ2-7; 16 bases fit TRBD2. The CDR3 sequence is 13 residues long. V trimming: 7 bases; J trimming: 7 bases; junction bases outside the gene matches: 4. Germline assignment: CDR1 SQVTM and CDR2 ANQGSEA.

This sequence joins TRBV9 and TRBJ1-6, with D perhaps matching TRBD1 (5 bases). This CDR3 is 14 amino acids long. V lost 3 bases to trimming and J lost 9 bases, with 13 bases between them. CDR1 is SGDLS, CDR2 YYNGEE, per germline. The CDR3 sequence is CASSAARAPSPLHF. CDR3 in DNA: TGTGCCAGCAGCGCGGCCAGGGCCCCTTCACCCCTCCACTTT.

This chain connects TRBV4-2 to TRBJ2-5, with D possibly matching TRBD2 (6 bases). Germline loops: CDR1 LGHNA, CDR2 YNFKEQ. Trimming pared 0 bases from V and 1 base from J, leaving 9 bases between. The CDR3 is 15 residues long. CDR3 amino acids: CASSQDRDFQETQYF. CDR3 sequence (DNA): TGTGCCAGCAGCCAAGATCGGGACTTCCAAGAGACCCAGTACTTC.

CDR3 DNA: TGCGCCAGCAGCTTGGGGACTAGCGGGGTCCGGAATGAGCAGTTCTTC. Translating it yields CASSLGTSGVRNEQFF. This sequence joins TRBV5-1 and TRBJ2-1, with 12 bases lining up with TRBD2. The trim removed 0 bases at V and 7 bases at J, leaving 5 bases unmatched. CDR3 length: 16 residues. The V gene's germline CDR1 is SGHRS and CDR2 YFSETQ.

Comment on this clone: Other DNA sequences in this specimen translate into the identical CDR3. The V gene is TRBV28, the J gene TRBJ2-7; 8 bases are shared with TRBD2. The V gene's germline CDR1 is MDHEN and CDR2 SYDVKM. The V segment lost 4 bases and the J segment 1 base; nucleotides outside the gene matches: 3. The CDR3 loop spans 14 amino acids. The chain's CDR3 is CASSSGGQSYEQYF. In DNA form, the CDR3 reads TGTGCCAGCAGTTCGGGGGGGCAATCCTACGAGCAGTACTTC.

This chain connects TRBV6-1 to TRBJ2-1; 10 bases line up with TRBD2. In germline, CDR1 is MNHNS, CDR2 SASEGT. The CDR3 is made up of 17 amino acids. V lost 4 bases and J lost 8; bases outside the gene matches: 14. The CDR3, as DNA: TGTGCCAGCAGTGGGGGGATGCTAGCGGGAGACACCCATGAGCAGTTCTTC. As protein: CASSGGMLAGDTHEQFF.

V gene TRBV28 combines with J gene TRBJ1-2; D is perhaps TRBD1 (6 bases). The CDR3 loop spans 14 amino acids. V lost 6 bases and J lost 4, with 15 bases in between. Per the germline V gene, CDR1 is MDHEN and CDR2 is SYDVKM. In nucleotides, the CDR3 is TGTGCCAGCAGCCCGGACAGATCTGGCTATGGCTACACCTTC. Its protein product is CASSPDRSGYGYTF.

The chain has TRBV7-2 and TRBJ1-3; D gene uncertain. The CDR3 extends over 15 amino acids. Germline assignment: CDR1 SGHTA and CDR2 FQGNSA. Trimming pared 5 bases from V and 3 bases from J, leaving 14 bases between. The CDR3 DNA is TGTGCCAGCAGCACCTCTGCCCGGGGTGGAAACACCATATATTTT. Its protein is CASSTSARGGNTIYF.

The rearrangement links TRBV9 to TRBJ1-3, with D uncertain. The CDR3 length is 14 residues. Germline V gene lookup returns CDR1 SGDLS and CDR2 YYNGEE. Trimming shortened V by 4 bases and J by 1 base, and 9 bases separated the two germline ends. The CDR3 DNA reads TGTGCCAGCAGCTCAGTCTTTTCTGGAAACACCATATATTTT. Its protein product is CASSSVFSGNTIYF.

The rearrangement joins TRBV19 to TRBJ1-6; D is undetermined. V dropped 3 bases and J dropped 9 bases, with 9 bases sitting between them. Germline V gene lookup returns CDR1 LNHDA and CDR2 SQIVND (reference sequence). The CDR3 extends over 13 amino acids. This CDR3 reads CASSIFAGSPLHF. In nucleotides, the CDR3 is TGTGCCAGTAGTATCTTCGCGGGTTCACCCCTCCACTTT.

This sequence joins TRBV6-5 and TRBJ1-2; D may be TRBD1 (5 bases). Trimming took 6 bases from V and 8 from J, leaving 13 bases between them. The CDR3 runs 12 residues. The germline V gene encodes CDR1 MNHEY and CDR2 SVGAGI. DNA for the CDR3: TGTGCCAGCAGCCTCGGACAAACCGGCTACACCTTC. Protein sequence: CASSLGQTGYTF.

The genes are TRBV25-1 and TRBJ2-1; 9 bases align to TRBD1. With V trimmed by 4 bases and J by 5 bases, 3 bases remained unmatched. The germline CDR1 and CDR2 sequences are MGHDK and SYGVNS. The CDR3 is 14 residues long. CDR3 sequence: CASSGWTGDNEQFF. The DNA of the CDR3 is TGTGCCAGCAGTGGATGGACAGGGGACAATGAGCAGTTCTTC.

The gene calls are TRBV18 and TRBJ1-1; 9 bases are shared with TRBD1. Germline V CDR1 and CDR2: KGHSH, LQKENI. This CDR3 has 13 amino acids. Trimming removed 2 bases from V and 5 bases from J; junction bases left unmatched: 0. CDR3 sequence reads: CASSPGQGTEAFF. The CDR3 nucleotides read TGTGCCAGCTCACCAGGACAGGGGACTGAAGCTTTCTTT.

The chain is built from TRBV27 and TRBJ1-2; tentatively, D is TRBD1 (5 bases). The V gene lost 0 bases and the J gene lost 13 bases, with 15 bases spanning the gap. The CDR3 consists of 13 residues. Germline CDR1 MNHEY, CDR2 SMNVEV (reference sequence). CDR3 region: CASSLSAGPWFTF. CDR3 DNA: TGTGCCAGCAGTTTATCGGCAGGGCCCTGGTTCACCTTC.

Worth noting for this clone: This sample also contains other DNA sequences that code for the same CDR3. V and J are TRBV28 and TRBJ1-2; 10 bases fit TRBD1. With 3 bases clipped from V and 4 bases from J, the junction kept 2 bases outside the gene matches. The CDR3 spans 14 residues. The germline gives CDR1 MDHEN, CDR2 SYDVKM. CDR3 sequence (DNA): TGTGCCAGCAGTTTGGGACAGGGGACCTATGGCTACACCTTC. Residues: CASSLGQGTYGYTF.

The V gene is TRBV6-2 or TRBV6-3, the J gene TRBJ1-2, with D unclear. Trimming took off 3 bases at V and 4 bases at J, with 18 bases between the two ends. This CDR3 contains 16 residues. Looked up from germline, CDR1 is MNHEY and CDR2 is SVGEGT. CDR3 residues: CASSYSGLRRGYGYTF. The CDR3, as DNA: TGTGCCAGCAGTTATTCAGGACTAAGACGCGGCTATGGCTACACCTTC.

The chain links TRBV28 to TRBJ1-5; a possible D gene is TRBD1 (6 bases). The V end was cut by 4 bases, the J end by 3 bases, with 13 bases between. Germline V gives CDR1 MDHEN, CDR2 SYDVKM. The CDR3 has 15 residues. The CDR3 here is CASSSPDRNNQPQHF. In DNA form, the CDR3 reads TGTGCCAGCAGTTCCCCCGACAGGAACAATCAGCCCCAGCATTTT.

The genes are TRBV7-9 and TRBJ2-5; D uncertain. Deletions cut 0 bases from V and 0 bases from J, with 14 bases between. The germline CDR1 and CDR2 sequences are SEHNR and FQNEAQ (reference sequence). The CDR3 covers 17 residues. The CDR3 loop is CASSLALTDTYQETQYF. The CDR3 DNA reads TGTGCCAGCAGCTTAGCGCTAACAGACACGTACCAAGAGACCCAGTACTTC.

This chain joins TRBV19 and TRBJ2-7; D may be TRBD2 (5 bases). CDR1 LNHDA and CDR2 SQIVND come from the germline V gene (reference sequence). This CDR3 is built from 14 residues. V lost 8 bases to trimming and J lost 2 bases, with 16 bases between them. The CDR3 loop reads CASAPLPGTYEQYF. The CDR3 DNA is TGTGCCAGTGCCCCTCTCCCCGGGACCTACGAGCAGTACTTC.

The V call is TRBV6-1, the J call TRBJ2-2, with 11 nucleotides matching TRBD1. V gave up 1 base and J gave up 7 bases; unmatched junction bases: 2. Germline loops: CDR1 MNHNS, CDR2 SASEGT. The CDR3 loop spans 15 amino acids. This CDR3 is CASSEGTGGSGELFF. The CDR3 DNA reads TGTGCCAGCAGTGAAGGGACAGGGGGCAGCGGGGAGCTGTTTTTT.

This clone was seen only a few times. V is TRBV29-1 and J is TRBJ2-7, with D perhaps matching TRBD2 (6 bases). V lost 5 bases, J lost 0 bases, and 11 bases lay in between. Germline-derived CDR1 and CDR2 are SQVTM and ANQGSEA. This CDR3 has 13 residues. CDR3 sequence (DNA): TGCAGCGTTAATGGGGAGGTCTCCTACGAGCAGTACTTC. Translating gives CSVNGEVSYEQYF.

The gene calls are TRBV7-2 and TRBJ2-3, with D perhaps matching TRBD2 (5 bases). Germline CDR1 reads SGHTA; CDR2 reads FQGNSA. The CDR3 is 15 amino acids. V was trimmed by 2 bases and J by 2 bases, leaving 11 bases between them. CDR3 amino acids: CASSLRESFTDTQYF. The DNA for the CDR3 is TGTGCCAGCAGCTTAAGGGAGTCTTTCACAGATACGCAGTATTTT.

The rearrangement uses TRBV19 and TRBJ2-2, with 9 bases identical to TRBD1. Germline CDR1 LNHDA, CDR2 SQIVND (reference sequence). The CDR3 is 14 residues long. V was clipped by 6 bases and J by 5 bases; unmatched bases: 4. The CDR3 nucleotides read TGTGCCAGTAGGGGACAGGGAGGGACCGGGGAGCTGTTTTTT. It codes for CASRGQGGTGELFF.

The chain joins TRBV6-5 to TRBJ2-1; weak D call: TRBD2 (6 bases). V was trimmed by 0 bases and J by 4 bases, leaving 7 bases between them. CDR1 and CDR2 from the germline V gene are MNHEY and SVGAGI. The CDR3 is made up of 14 amino acids. As DNA, the CDR3 is TGTGCCAGCAGTTACTCCCGGGGGTACAATGAGCAGTTCTTC. It encodes CASSYSRGYNEQFF.

This rearrangement joins TRBV5-1 to TRBJ2-1; 10 bases line up with TRBD2. The V gene end was trimmed by 1 base and the J gene end by 0 bases; junction bases not matched to a gene: 10. Looked up from germline, CDR1 is SGHRS and CDR2 is YFSETQ. The CDR3 has 19 amino acids. CDR3 amino acids: CASSLIRTSGFSSYNEQFF. The CDR3, as DNA: TGCGCCAGCAGCTTGATAAGGACTAGCGGTTTCAGCTCCTACAATGAGCAGTTCTTC.